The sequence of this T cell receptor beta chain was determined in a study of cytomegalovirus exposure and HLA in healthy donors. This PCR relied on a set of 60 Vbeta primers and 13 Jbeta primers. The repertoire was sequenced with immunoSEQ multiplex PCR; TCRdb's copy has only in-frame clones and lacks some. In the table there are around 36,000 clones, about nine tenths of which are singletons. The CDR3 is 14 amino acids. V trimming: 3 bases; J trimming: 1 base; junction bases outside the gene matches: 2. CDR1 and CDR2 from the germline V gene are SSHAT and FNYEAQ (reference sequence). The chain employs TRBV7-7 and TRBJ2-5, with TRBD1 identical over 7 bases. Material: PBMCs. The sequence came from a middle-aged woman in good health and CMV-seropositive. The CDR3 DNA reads TGTGCCAGCAGCTTGGGGACAGTCCAAGAGACCCAGTACTTC. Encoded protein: CASSLGTVQETQYF.